There are many counts of the clone carrying this T cell receptor (beta chain). Its antigen remains unknown. This record comes from a study of CD8 T cells in ankylosing spondylitis. TCRdb re-analysed the 5' RACE reads in MiXCR, keeping a single row per CDR3 protein. The sample contains some 340,000 distinct CDR3 sequences, roughly 15% of which appear only once. Study outcomes and limitations: Disease-linked clones displayed a CD8+ phenotype and appeared relatively rarely in peripheral blood. Earlier studies detected some motif variants in reactive arthritis synovial fluid and blood. Several highly homologous variants made up a TCR beta motif that seemed to typify ankylosing spondylitis blood.

The clonotype was recovered from a male donor with ankylosing spondylitis or in good health (not recorded which). Sequences were obtained from blood, either unsorted or a sorted T cell fraction (not recorded which).

CDR3 protein: CSAIRRTGRNTEAFF. In nucleotides, the CDR3 is TGCAGTGCTATACGACGGACAGGGAGGAACACTGAAGCTTTCTTT. J is TRBJ1-1 and V is TRBV20-1; 8 bases line up with TRBD1. The CDR3 sequence is 15 residues long. J lost 1 base, V lost 4 bases, and 8 bases had no gene match. Germline CDR1 and CDR2: DFQATT and SNEGSKA (reference sequence).